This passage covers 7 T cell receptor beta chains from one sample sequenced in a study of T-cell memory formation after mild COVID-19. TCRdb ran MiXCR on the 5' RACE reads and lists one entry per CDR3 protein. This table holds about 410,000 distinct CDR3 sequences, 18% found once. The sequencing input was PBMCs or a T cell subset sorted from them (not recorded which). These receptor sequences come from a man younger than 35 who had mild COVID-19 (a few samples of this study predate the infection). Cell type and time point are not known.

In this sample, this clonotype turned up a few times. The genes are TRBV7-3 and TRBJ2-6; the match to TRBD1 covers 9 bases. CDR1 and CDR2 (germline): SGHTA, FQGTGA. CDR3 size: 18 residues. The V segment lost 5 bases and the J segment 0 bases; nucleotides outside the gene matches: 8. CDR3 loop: CASSHRGPMSSGANVLTF. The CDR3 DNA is TGTGCCAGCAGCCACAGGGGGCCTATGAGCTCTGGGGCCAACGTCCTGACTTTC.

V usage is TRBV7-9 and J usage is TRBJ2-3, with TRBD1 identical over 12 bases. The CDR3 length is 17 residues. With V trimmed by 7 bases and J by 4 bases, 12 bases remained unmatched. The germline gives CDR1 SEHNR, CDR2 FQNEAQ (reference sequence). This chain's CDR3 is CASIPRGDRGRADTQYF. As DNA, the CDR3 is TGTGCCAGCATCCCGAGGGGGGACAGGGGGCGCGCAGATACGCAGTATTTT.

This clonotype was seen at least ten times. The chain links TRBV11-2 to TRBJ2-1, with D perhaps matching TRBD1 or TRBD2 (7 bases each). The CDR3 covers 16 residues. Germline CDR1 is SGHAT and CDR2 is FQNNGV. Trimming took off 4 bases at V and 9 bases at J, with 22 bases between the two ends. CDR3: CASSSYPTGTKLEQFF. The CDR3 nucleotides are TGTGCCAGCAGCTCCTACCCGACAGGGACTAAACTTGAGCAGTTCTTC.

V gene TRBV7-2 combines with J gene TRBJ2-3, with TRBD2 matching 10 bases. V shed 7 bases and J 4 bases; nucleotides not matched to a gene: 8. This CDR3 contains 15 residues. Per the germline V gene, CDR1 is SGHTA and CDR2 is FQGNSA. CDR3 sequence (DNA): TGTGCCAGCACCAAAGCGGGGGGGCCCGCAGATACGCAGTATTTT. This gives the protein CASTKAGGPADTQYF.

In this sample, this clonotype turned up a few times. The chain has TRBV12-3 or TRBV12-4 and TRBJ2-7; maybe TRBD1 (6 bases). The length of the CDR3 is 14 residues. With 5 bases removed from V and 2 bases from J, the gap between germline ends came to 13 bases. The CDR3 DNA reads TGTGCCAGCAGTCCCCCCGGACAGCCCTACGAGCAGTACGTC. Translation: CASSPPGQPYEQYV.

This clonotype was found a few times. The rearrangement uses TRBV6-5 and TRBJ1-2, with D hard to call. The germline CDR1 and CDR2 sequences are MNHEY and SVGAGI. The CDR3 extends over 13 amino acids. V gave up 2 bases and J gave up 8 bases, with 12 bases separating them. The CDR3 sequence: CASSYPGAWGYTF. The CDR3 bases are TGTGCCAGCAGTTACCCCGGCGCATGGGGCTACACCTTC.

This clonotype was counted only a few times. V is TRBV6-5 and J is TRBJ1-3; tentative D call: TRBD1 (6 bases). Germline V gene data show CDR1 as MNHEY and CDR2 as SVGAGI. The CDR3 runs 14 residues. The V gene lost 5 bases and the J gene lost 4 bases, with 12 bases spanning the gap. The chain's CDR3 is CASSNGQPGNTIYF. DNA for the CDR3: TGTGCCAGCAGTAACGGACAGCCGGGAAACACCATATATTTT.